Presented here are 4 T cell receptor beta chains from one specimen sequenced in a study of glioma-infiltrating T cells. TCR alpha and beta CDR3 regions were amplified from RNA using iRepertoire nested multiplex PCR. TCRdb independently ran MiXCR on the multiplex PCR reads; one entry per CDR3 protein. The data contain roughly 100,000 distinct CDR3 sequences, about 30% of them seen just once; the ten biggest clones take up 44%. The sequenced sample was glioma tissue, nonneoplastic brain tissue, or PBMCs (not recorded which). The source of these receptors is a human donor with low-grade glioma or glioblastoma, undergoing nonglioma brain surgery, or in good health (not recorded which).

CDR3 sequence reads: CASSSGVRAGTDTQYF. The CDR3 nucleotides read TGTGCCAGCAGCTCGGGGGTCCGAGCAGGTACAGATACGCAGTATTTT. The V call is TRBV7-8, the J call TRBJ2-3; D may be TRBD2 (6 bases). This CDR3 region has 16 residues. The germline V gene has CDR1 SGHVS and CDR2 FQNEAQ. V shed 4 bases and J shed 3 bases, with 17 bases lying between them.

This clonotype was found a few times. The junction departs from the called germline gene at one end, perhaps through a read error. The chain recombines TRBV7-7 with TRBJ2-5; D possibly corresponds to TRBD2 (5 bases). Germline V gives CDR1 SSHAT, CDR2 FNYEAQ (reference sequence). The CDR3 totals 15 residues. The CDR3 DNA follows: TGTGCTAGCAGCTTAGCGCTAGAGAACCAAGAGACCCAGTACTTC. Translated, it gives CASSLALENQETQYF.

This clonotype was seen repeatedly, ten times or more. The gene calls are TRBV20-1 and TRBJ2-3, with 16 bases aligning to TRBD2. Germline trimming cut 3 bases from V and 0 bases from J; bases unmatched to any gene: 6. Germline V lookup: CDR1 DFQATT, CDR2 SNEGSKA (reference sequence). The CDR3 contains 18 residues. CDR3 amino acids: CSARGTSGRVSSTDTQYF. CDR3 DNA: TGCAGTGCTAGGGGGACTAGCGGGAGGGTATCGAGCACAGATACGCAGTATTTT.

V is TRBV4-3 and J is TRBJ2-7; D might be TRBD1 (6 bases). V was pared by 4 bases and J by 4 bases, with 14 bases between. The length of the CDR3 is 14 residues. Germline V gene sequence: CDR1 LGHNA, CDR2 YSLEER. For the CDR3, the DNA is TGCGCCAGCAGCCGCGAAACAGGGAATTACGAGCAGTACTTC. Its protein product is CASSRETGNYEQYF.